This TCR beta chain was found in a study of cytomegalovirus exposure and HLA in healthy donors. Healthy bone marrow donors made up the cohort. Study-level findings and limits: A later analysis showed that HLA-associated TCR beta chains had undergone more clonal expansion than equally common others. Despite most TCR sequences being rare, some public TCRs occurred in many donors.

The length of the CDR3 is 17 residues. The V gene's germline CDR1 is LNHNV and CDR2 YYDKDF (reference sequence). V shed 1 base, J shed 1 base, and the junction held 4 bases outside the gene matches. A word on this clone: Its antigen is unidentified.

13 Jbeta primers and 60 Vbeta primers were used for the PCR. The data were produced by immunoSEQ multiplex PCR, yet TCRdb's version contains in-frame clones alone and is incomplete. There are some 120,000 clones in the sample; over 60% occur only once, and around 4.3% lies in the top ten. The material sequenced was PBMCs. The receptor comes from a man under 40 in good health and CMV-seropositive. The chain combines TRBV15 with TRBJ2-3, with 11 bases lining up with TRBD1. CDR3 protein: CATSRGTGGYGTDTQYF. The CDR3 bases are TGTGCCACCAGCAGAGGGACAGGGGGCTACGGCACAGATACGCAGTATTTT.